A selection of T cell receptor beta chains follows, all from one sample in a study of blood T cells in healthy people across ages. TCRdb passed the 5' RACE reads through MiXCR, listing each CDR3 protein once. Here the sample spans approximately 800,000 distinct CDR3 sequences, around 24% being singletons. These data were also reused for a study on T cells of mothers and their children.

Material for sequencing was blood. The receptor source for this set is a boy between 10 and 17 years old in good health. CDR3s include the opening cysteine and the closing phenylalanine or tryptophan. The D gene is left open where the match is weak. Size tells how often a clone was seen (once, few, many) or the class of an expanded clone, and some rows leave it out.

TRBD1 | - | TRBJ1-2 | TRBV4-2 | TGTGCCAGCAGCCCACGCTGGACAGGGGCTAACTATGGCTACACCTTC | CASSPRWTGANYGYTF
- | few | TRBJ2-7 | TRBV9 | TGTGCCAGCAGCGTAGCTTCGGGGTTCACCTACGAGCAGTACTTC | CASSVASGFTYEQYF
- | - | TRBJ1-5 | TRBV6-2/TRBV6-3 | TGTGCCAGCAGGAAAGGGTCAGAGTACAATCAGCCCCAGCATTTT | CASRKGSEYNQPQHF
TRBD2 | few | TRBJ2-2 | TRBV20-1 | TGCAGTGCTAGAGCCTATTGGGGGGGAGCCGGGGAGCTGTTTTTT | CSARAYWGGAGELFF
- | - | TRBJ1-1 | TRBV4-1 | TGCGCCAGCAGCCAAGATATAGTAGTCAGATACACTGAAGCTTTCTTT | CASSQDIVVRYTEAFF
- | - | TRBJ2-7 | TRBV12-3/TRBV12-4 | TGTGCCAGCAGCTCCGCGGGCGAGCAGTACTTC | CASSSAGEQYF
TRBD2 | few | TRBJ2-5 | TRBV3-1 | TGTGCCAGCAGCCAAGGAAGCGGGGGGACGAAGACCCAGTACTTC | CASSQGSGGTKTQYF
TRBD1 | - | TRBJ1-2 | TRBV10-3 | TGTGCCATCAGCAATGGGGACAGGGAGGGCGATGGCTACACCTTC | CAISNGDREGDGYTF
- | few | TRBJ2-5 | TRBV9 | TGTGCCAGCAGCGTAGGAAGCGACCCCTTGGAGACCCAGTACTTC | CASSVGSDPLETQYF
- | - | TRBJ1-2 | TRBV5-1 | TGCGCCAGCAGCTTGTGGGGGGTTAACTATGGCTACACCTTC | CASSLWGVNYGYTF
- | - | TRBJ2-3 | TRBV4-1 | TGCGCCAGCAGCCAAAGAGCCGGTCTCGCAGATACGCAGTATTTT | CASSQRAGLADTQYF
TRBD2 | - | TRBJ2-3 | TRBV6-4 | TGTGCCAGCAGTGCTAGCGGGGGGGCAGATACGCAGTATTTT | CASSASGGADTQYF
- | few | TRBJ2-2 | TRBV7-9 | TGTGCCAGCAGCTTAAGGGATGGAACCGGGGAGCTGTTTTTT | CASSLRDGTGELFF
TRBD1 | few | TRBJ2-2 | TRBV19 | TGTGCCAGTAGTCACTGGACAGGGTACGACGGGGAGCTGTTTTTT | CASSHWTGYDGELFF
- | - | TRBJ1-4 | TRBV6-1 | TGTGCCAGCAGTGAAGGGATTCCTCGTGACGGAAAACTGTTTTTT | CASSEGIPRDGKLFF
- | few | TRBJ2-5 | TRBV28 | TGTGCCAGCAGTCCACGAGGGGGGCAGAGAGAGACCCAGTACTTC | CASSPRGGQRETQYF
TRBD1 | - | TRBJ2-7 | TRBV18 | TGTGCCAGCTCATCTTACAGGGGACCAAGCTCCTACGAGCAGTACTTC | CASSSYRGPSSYEQYF
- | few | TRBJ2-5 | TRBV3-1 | TGTGCCAGCAACCACGTACCGGACAGCACTGAAGAGACCCAGTACTTC | CASNHVPDSTEETQYF
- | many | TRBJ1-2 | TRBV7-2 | TGTGCCAGCAGCCGTTCATGGACAGAGACTAACTATGGCTACACCTTC | CASSRSWTETNYGYTF
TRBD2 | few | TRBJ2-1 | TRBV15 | TGTGCTACCACCCGGACTAGCGGAATTTACAATGAGCAGTTCTTC | CATTRTSGIYNEQFF
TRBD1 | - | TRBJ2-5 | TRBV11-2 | TGTGCCAGCAGCCAGGGACAGCCTAAAGAGACCCAGTACTTC | CASSQGQPKETQYF
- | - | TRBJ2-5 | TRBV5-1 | TGCGCCAGCAGCTTACCGGGACATATACGAGAGACCCAGTACTTC | CASSLPGHIRETQYF
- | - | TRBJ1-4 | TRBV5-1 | TGCGCCAGCAGCTTGGGGGGCAGACGGGAAAAACTGTTTTTT | CASSLGGRREKLFF
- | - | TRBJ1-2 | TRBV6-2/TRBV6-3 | TGTGCCAGCAGTCGGGTGGGGGATTGCTACACCTTC | CASSRVGDCYTF
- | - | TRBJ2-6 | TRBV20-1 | TGCAGTGCTTCCAGGGCCTCTGGGGCCAACGTCCTGACTTTC | CSASRASGANVLTF
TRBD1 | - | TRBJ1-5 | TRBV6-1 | TGTGCCAGCAGCCCGCGTCCACAGGGGGCGTGGGATCAGCCCCAGCATTTT | CASSPRPQGAWDQPQHF
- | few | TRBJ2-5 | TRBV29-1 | TGCAGCGTTTTTGTGGGGGCGAGATGGGAGACCCAGTACTTC | CSVFVGARWETQYF
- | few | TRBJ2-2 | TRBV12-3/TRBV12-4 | TGTGCCAGCAGTCGATTAGTTGGGGGACTGAACACCGGGGAGCTGTTTTTT | CASSRLVGGLNTGELFF
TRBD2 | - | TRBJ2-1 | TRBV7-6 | TGTGCCAGCAGCTTGGGGGGGAAGGGCGGCAATGAGCAGTTCTTC | CASSLGGKGGNEQFF